This T cell receptor (beta chain) emerged from a study of OX40 agonist ivuxolimab in advanced cancers. Findings and limits, study-wide: Expanded peripheral T cell antigen specificity was not determined.

V lost 10 bases to trimming and J lost 3 bases, with 13 bases between them. Germline V gene sequence: CDR1 KGHSH, CDR2 LQKENI. The CDR3 length is 13 residues. A word on this clone: Its cognate antigen is unknown.

Profiling relied on immunoSEQ multiplex PCR, and the TCRdb table lists in-frame clones only, not all of them. The sample has about 84,000 clones; roughly 87% are singletons. Here the sequenced sample was CD4+ or CD8+ T cells sorted from blood, taken in a trial of the OX40 agonist ivuxolimab. This sequence originates from an adult with an advanced solid tumor such as melanoma, head and neck, liver or kidney cancer. V gene TRBV18 combines with J gene TRBJ1-3, with D possibly TRBD1 on 6 matching bases. The chain's CDR3 is CATTDSNGNTIYF. Here the CDR3 DNA reads TGTGCCACCACGGACAGCAATGGAAACACCATATATTTT.